This record looks at one T cell receptor (beta chain) sequence and its context. The sample is drawn from a study of blood T cell repertoires in COVID-19. Some clones are missing from TCRdb's copy, which holds only in-frame ones; the method was immunoSEQ multiplex PCR. The table has approximately 49,000 clones, about 86% seen once. Germline V gene lookup returns CDR1 SEHNR and CDR2 FQNEAQ (reference sequence). V lost 1 base, J lost 4 bases, and 0 bases stayed unmatched. The CDR3 consists of 14 residues. The source of this sequence is a man over 45 with acute or convalescent COVID-19. Sequenced input: peripheral blood. The chain links TRBV7-9 to TRBJ1-5; 8 nucleotides match TRBD1. CDR3 sequence: CASSLGQGNQPQHF. The CDR3 coding sequence is TGTGCCAGCAGCTTAGGACAGGGGAATCAGCCCCAGCATTTT. Variable domain in full (rest from reference TRBV7-9 and TRBJ1-5): DTGVSQNPRHKITKRGQNVTFRCDPISEHNRLYWYRQTLGQGPEFLTYFQNEAQLEKSRLLSDRFSAERPKGSFSTLEIQRTEQGDSAMYLCASSLGQGNQPQHFGDGTRLSIL.